This section outlines one T cell receptor beta chain sequence together with its context. The sample comes from a study of blood T cell repertoires in COVID-19. Only in-frame clones appear in the TCRdb table, and some are missing; sequencing was by immunoSEQ multiplex PCR. This sample has fewer than 700,000 clones, with approximately 91% found just once. After removal of 8 bases from V and 12 bases from J, the junction contained 10 bases not matched to a gene. CDR1 and CDR2 (germline): MNHEY, SVGAGI. The CDR3 contains 12 residues. The chain recombines TRBV6-5 with TRBJ1-2; 9 nucleotides align to TRBD1. The material sequenced was peripheral blood. This TCR derives from a woman in her forties or fifties with COVID-19, enrolled during active disease. This CDR3 is CASRDRAGKDTF. The CDR3 DNA reads as TGTGCCAGCCGGGACAGGGCGGGGAAGGACACCTTC.